The 31 T cell receptor beta chains given below trace back to one sample, sequenced in a study of blood T cell repertoires in COVID-19. Data came from immunoSEQ multiplex PCR; TCRdb stores just in-frame clones and leaves some out. Of roughly 65,000 clones detected, about 92% appear once; the ten largest clones hold around 1.3%. What was sequenced was peripheral blood. These receptors were collected from a man aged 60-69 years with acute or convalescent COVID-19.

The rearrangement uses TRBV12-3 or TRBV12-4 and TRBJ1-4; D perhaps matches TRBD1 (6 bases). Trimming stripped 6 bases from V and 7 bases from J, with 9 bases between. CDR3 length equals 12 residues. CDR3 bases: TGTGCCAGCAGACAGGGTCCTGAAAAACTGTTTTTT. Its translation is CASRQGPEKLFF.

The gene calls are TRBV7-9 and TRBJ2-7; D uncertain. CDR3 length: 15 residues. CDR1 and CDR2 from the germline V gene are SEHNR and FQNEAQ (reference sequence). V was clipped by 4 bases and J by 0 bases, with 13 bases between them. CDR3 sequence reads: CASSSGAPGSYEQYF. CDR3 DNA: TGTGCCAGCAGCTCCGGAGCTCCCGGCTCCTACGAGCAGTACTTC.

This clone appeared a single time. The chain is built from TRBV9 and TRBJ1-3, with a possible D match to TRBD1 (5 bases). The CDR3 contains 15 residues. Germline V gene sequence: CDR1 SGDLS, CDR2 YYNGEE. The germline V and J ends were trimmed by 1 base and 4 bases, with 12 bases remaining between them. CDR3 in DNA: TGTGCCAGCAGCGTATCGCCGGGACTCGGAAACACCATATATTTT. As protein: CASSVSPGLGNTIYF.

V gene TRBV29-1 combines with J gene TRBJ2-3; 13 bases align to TRBD2. The CDR3 has 14 residues. Germline V gene lookup returns CDR1 SQVTM and CDR2 ANQGSEA. Trimming took 6 bases from V and 5 from J; bases not matched to a gene: 5. The CDR3 DNA reads as TGCAGCGTAACACTAGCGGGGGGGCTAGATACGCAGTATTTT. It codes for CSVTLAGGLDTQYF.

V and J are TRBV9 and TRBJ1-5, with unresolved D. Germline assignment: CDR1 SGDLS and CDR2 YYNGEE. The V end lost 4 bases, the J end lost 5 bases, and 19 bases lay between the germline ends. This CDR3 comprises 16 residues. CDR3 bases: TGTGCCAGCAGCCTTAGGATGGGGAGGCCCGATCAGCCCCAGCATTTT. Protein product: CASSLRMGRPDQPQHF.

J is TRBJ1-2 and V is TRBV5-1; the match to TRBD1 covers 11 bases. The germline V gene encodes CDR1 SGHRS and CDR2 YFSETQ. The CDR3 is 14 amino acids. The J segment lost 5 bases and the V segment lost 4 bases, leaving 4 bases of the junction unmatched. This CDR3 is CASSLGTGGYGYTF. CDR3 DNA: TGCGCCAGCAGCCTGGGGACAGGGGGTTATGGCTACACCTTC.

This clone appeared once. The chain carries TRBV3-1 (or the pseudogene TRBV3-2) and TRBJ2-4; D gene uncertain. The CDR3 has 14 amino acids. Trimming stripped 4 bases from V and 0 bases from J, with 7 bases between. CDR1 is LGHDT, CDR2 YNNKEL, per germline (reference sequence). The CDR3 spells CASSPEVAKNIQYF. CDR3 coding DNA: TGTGCCAGCAGCCCCGAGGTAGCCAAAAACATTCAGTACTTC.

The chain has TRBV7-2 and TRBJ2-3; D gene uncertain. The V end was cut by 5 bases, the J end by 2 bases, with 2 bases between. The CDR3 covers 11 residues. The germline V gene encodes CDR1 SGHTA and CDR2 FQGNSA. This CDR3 reads CASSHTDTQYF. The CDR3 DNA reads as TGTGCCAGCAGCCACACAGATACGCAGTATTTT.

V is TRBV5-4 and J is TRBJ1-2; D is ambiguous. From germline, CDR1 is SGHNT and CDR2 YYREEE (reference sequence). The CDR3 spans 12 residues. The V end was cut by 0 bases, the J end by 8 bases, with 8 bases between. The DNA of the CDR3 is TGTGCCAGCAGCTTGGACGTGGGCGGCTACACCTTC. Translated, it gives CASSLDVGGYTF.

The gene calls are TRBV11-2 and TRBJ1-1; D is uncertain. CDR3 length: 14 residues. Trimming removed 5 bases from V and 3 bases from J, with 13 bases in between. The V gene's germline CDR1 is SGHAT and CDR2 FQNNGV. The CDR3 DNA reads as TGTGCCAGCAGCCACATAGCCGCTGACACTGAAGCTTTCTTT. Its translation: CASSHIAADTEAFF.

The V and J genes are TRBV5-4 and TRBJ1-1; 7 positions agree with TRBD1. J lost 5 bases, V lost 4 bases, and 8 bases had no gene match. Germline-derived CDR1 and CDR2 are SGHNT and YYREEE (reference sequence). The CDR3 is made up of 14 amino acids. CDR3 sequence reads: CASSIKQGRTEAFF. As DNA, the CDR3 is TGTGCCAGCAGCATTAAACAGGGGAGAACTGAAGCTTTCTTT.

There are a few counts of this clone. The chain has TRBV6-5 and TRBJ1-6; D remains ambiguous. CDR3 length: 14 residues. V was pared by 6 bases and J by 0 bases, with 6 bases between. Looked up from germline, CDR1 is MNHEY and CDR2 is SVGAGI. The CDR3 sequence is CASSSGSYNSPLHF. The CDR3 DNA is TGTGCCAGCAGCTCGGGCTCCTATAATTCACCCCTCCACTTT.

J is TRBJ2-5 and V is TRBV7-9, with 9 nucleotides matching TRBD1. CDR1 SEHNR and CDR2 FQNEAQ come from the germline V gene (reference sequence). V was pared by 5 bases and J by 4 bases, with 8 bases of the junction left unmatched. This CDR3 region has 15 residues. Here the CDR3 DNA reads TGTGCCAGCAGCCCGGGACAGGGATTAGGAGAGACCCAGTACTTC. This codes for CASSPGQGLGETQYF.

V and J are TRBV24-1 and TRBJ1-5; D is uncertain. Germline V gives CDR1 KGHDR, CDR2 SFDVKD. The V end lost 3 bases, the J end lost 4 bases, and 3 bases lay between the germline ends. This CDR3 is built from 12 residues. The CDR3 protein is CATSDPNQPQHF. In DNA, the CDR3 is TGTGCCACCAGTGATCCTAATCAGCCCCAGCATTTT.

This chain links TRBV2 with TRBJ2-1, with a tentative D call TRBD1 (6 bases). V shed 2 bases and J shed 6 bases, with 20 bases lying between them. This CDR3 contains 17 residues. Germline V lookup: CDR1 SNHLY, CDR2 FYNNEI. The CDR3 loop reads CASSEFRRTAKINEQFF. The CDR3, as DNA: TGTGCCAGCAGTGAATTTCGTCGGACAGCAAAAATCAATGAGCAGTTCTTC.

CDR3 region: CASSLRQGAIGELFF. CDR3 bases: TGTGCCAGCAGCTTGAGACAGGGGGCTATCGGGGAGCTGTTTTTT. The chain uses TRBV11-2 and TRBJ2-2, with 10 bases lining up with TRBD1. V lost 3 bases to trimming and J lost 7 bases; unmatched junction nucleotides: 5. Germline V gene sequence: CDR1 SGHAT, CDR2 FQNNGV. The CDR3 totals 15 residues.

This chain's CDR3 is CASSFEVDTEAFF. In nucleotides, the CDR3 is TGTGCCAGCAGTTTTGAGGTGGACACTGAAGCTTTCTTT. The genes are TRBV6-5 and TRBJ1-1; D gene uncertain. Trimming left V 4 bases short and J 3 bases short, with 9 bases between. The CDR3 runs to 13 residues. Germline values: CDR1 MNHEY, CDR2 SVGAGI.

The chain links TRBV7-3 to TRBJ2-5, with a possible D match to TRBD2 (5 bases). Germline assignment: CDR1 SGHTA and CDR2 FQGTGA. The germline V and J ends were trimmed by 4 bases and 7 bases, with 19 bases remaining between them. This CDR3 comprises 15 residues. CDR3 loop: CASSSDGGPGWTQYF. The CDR3 coding sequence is TGTGCCAGCAGCTCAGACGGCGGTCCGGGATGGACCCAGTACTTC.

This clone was recorded once. The chain joins TRBV4-1 to TRBJ1-4; TRBD1 aligns across 8 bases. The CDR3 extends over 16 amino acids. Trimming removed 1 base from V and 5 bases from J; junction bases left unmatched: 6. CDR1 MGHRA and CDR2 YSYEKL come from the germline V gene. As DNA, the CDR3 is TGCGCCAGCAGCCAAGGGGCGACAGGGGTGAATGAAAAACTGTTTTTT. This codes for CASSQGATGVNEKLFF.

This clone was seen only a few times. V gene TRBV19 combines with J gene TRBJ1-2; D is unclear. The CDR3 totals 12 residues. Trimming pared 7 bases from V and 11 bases from J, leaving 17 bases between. Germline CDR1 LNHDA, CDR2 SQIVND (reference sequence). This CDR3 is CASKGRLTRYTF. The CDR3 region has the DNA TGTGCCAGTAAAGGCCGTCTAACGCGGTACACCTTC.

The chain links TRBV19 to TRBJ1-1; D may be TRBD1 (5 bases). The germline V gene encodes CDR1 LNHDA and CDR2 SQIVND (reference sequence). The CDR3 length is 15 residues. Between the trimmed V and J ends, which lost 5 bases and 5 bases, there was a span of 18 bases. CDR3 DNA sequence: TGTGCCAGTAGTCCCTCTGAGGCAGGGTGGACTGAAGCTTTCTTT. It is translated as CASSPSEAGWTEAFF.

The V call is TRBV19, the J call TRBJ1-5; tentatively, D is TRBD1 (5 bases). Germline V gene data show CDR1 as LNHDA and CDR2 as SQIVND (reference sequence). Trimming removed 5 bases from V and 1 base from J, with 9 bases in between. The CDR3 has 14 amino acids. CDR3 DNA sequence: TGTGCCAGTAGTCCCGGGGGGAGCAATCAGCCCCAGCATTTT. Its protein product is CASSPGGSNQPQHF. The variable domain in full, with the rest retrieved from reference TRBV19 and TRBJ1-5, is DGGITQSPKYLFRKEGQNVTLSCEQNLNHDAMYWYRQDPGQGLRLIYYSQIVNDFQKGDIAEGYSVSREKKESFPLTVTSAQKNPTAFYLCASSPGGSNQPQHFGDGTRLSIL.

The rearrangement uses TRBV7-8 and TRBJ2-7, with D perhaps TRBD2 (5 bases). Trimming cost V 2 bases and J 3 bases, with 8 bases left between them. CDR1 and CDR2 (germline): SGHVS, FQNEAQ. The CDR3 sequence is 13 residues long. In DNA, the CDR3 is TGTGCCAGCAGCTTACCGGGATTCTACGAGCAGTACTTC. This translates into CASSLPGFYEQYF.

The V gene is TRBV5-5, the J gene TRBJ2-5, with D tentatively TRBD1 (5 bases). The ends were cut back, 3 bases at V and 5 bases at J, with 14 bases in the middle. This CDR3 has 14 residues. CDR1 SGHKS and CDR2 YYEKEE come from the germline V gene (reference sequence). CDR3 loop: CASSSWTSGETQYF. The CDR3 DNA is TGTGCCAGCAGCTCCTGGACATCAGGCGAGACCCAGTACTTC. The whole variable domain, filled in from reference TRBV5-5 and TRBJ2-5, reads DAGVTQSPTHLIKTRGQQVTLRCSPISGHKSVSWYQQVLGQGPQFIFQYYEKEERGRGNFPDRFSARQFPNYSSELNVNALLLGDSALYLCASSSWTSGETQYFGPGTRLLVL.

V usage is TRBV6-2 or TRBV6-3 and J usage is TRBJ1-5, with D uncertain. Germline lookup yields CDR1 MNHEY and CDR2 SVGEGT. The CDR3 has 15 residues. Trimming shortened V by 5 bases and J by 11 bases, and 22 bases separated the two germline ends. The CDR3 DNA is TGTGCCAGCAGTCAGAGGATCACACTTCCAAACTCCCAGCATTTT. Translation gives CASSQRITLPNSQHF.

The chain joins TRBV6-5 to TRBJ2-2; 8 bases are a match to TRBD1. CDR1 is MNHEY and CDR2 is SVGAGI in the germline V gene. V was clipped by 6 bases and J by 3 bases; unmatched bases: 3. The CDR3 spans 14 residues. The CDR3 coding sequence is TGTGCCAGCAGACAGGGGGGAGACACCGGGGAGCTGTTTTTT. It codes for CASRQGGDTGELFF.

The chain uses TRBV1 and TRBJ2-4; the table calls TRBD2, which could not be checked here. TRBV1 is described as a pseudogene. The CDR3 is made up of 17 amino acids. The CDR3 DNA follows: TGCACCAGCAGCTTAGCGGGGTCGAGTCGCGCCAAAAACATTCAGTACTTC. Residues: CTSSLAGSSRAKNIQYF.

The V and J genes are TRBV5-1 and TRBJ2-1; D not resolved. CDR1 and CDR2 (germline): SGHRS, YFSETQ. Trimming left V 3 bases short and J 8 bases short, with 9 bases between. The CDR3 is 12 amino acids. The CDR3 DNA reads as TGCGCCAGCAGCTCCTTACACGATGAGCAGTTCTTC. Protein sequence: CASSSLHDEQFF.

CDR3 protein: CASSLRPGSSYEQYF. CDR3 DNA: TGTGCCAGCAGCTTGCGGCCGGGGAGCTCCTACGAGCAGTACTTC. The chain carries TRBV7-2 and TRBJ2-7; possibly TRBD2 for D (5 bases). Germline CDR1 reads SGHTA; CDR2 reads FQGNSA. The CDR3 has 15 residues. Trimming left V 3 bases short and J 0 bases short, with 12 bases between.

V is TRBV4-1 and J is TRBJ2-7; 7 bases are a match to TRBD2. Germline assignment: CDR1 MGHRA and CDR2 YSYEKL. The CDR3 runs 13 residues. With 0 bases clipped from V and 10 bases from J, the junction kept 6 bases outside the gene matches. The CDR3 is CASSQDRGDRQYF. CDR3 DNA sequence: TGCGCCAGCAGCCAAGATCGGGGGGACCGACAGTACTTC.

The chain joins TRBV10-3 to TRBJ1-4; D gene uncertain. The length of the CDR3 is 15 residues. Germline-derived CDR1 and CDR2 are ENHRY and SYGVKD. V was shortened by 0 bases and J by 6 bases, with 11 bases between the two germline ends. CDR3 nucleotide sequence: TGTGCCATCAGTGAGTCCCACGGAGCGGATGAAAAACTGTTTTTT. Translation: CAISESHGADEKLFF.